The clone carrying this TCR beta chain has more than one count but fewer than ten. Its antigen remains unknown. The sample comes from a study of PD-1 blockade in mismatch repair-deficient tumors. Study context: All were previously treated, progressing patients with some twelve mismatch repair-deficient cancer types.

TCRdb's table, derived via immunoSEQ multiplex PCR, lists solely in-frame clones and lacks some. The repertoire holds over 9,000 clones, with approximately 83% as singletons. The CDR3 covers 15 residues. Per germline, CDR1 MNHEY and CDR2 SVGAGI. Trimming took 2 bases from V and 7 from J; bases not matched to a gene: 6. Time point reported: 10-day in vitro stimulation with candidate neoantigen peptide 2. Every patient had mismatch repair deficiency by PCR or immunohistochemistry. Here the sequenced sample was cells cultured in vitro, taken from a patient treated with pembrolizumab. The receptor was isolated from an adult with mismatch repair-deficient cancer. The chain recombines TRBV6-5 with TRBJ2-1; 9 bases match TRBD1. The CDR3 coding sequence is TGTGCCAGCAGTTACGACAGGGGGGCTGAGAATGAGCAGTTCTTC. Translating gives CASSYDRGAENEQFF.